The rows below give T cell receptor beta chains drawn from one sample of a study of early T cells in non-severe SARS-CoV-2 infection. TCRdb recomputed calls from the 5' RACE reads with MiXCR, one row per CDR3 protein. The table includes around 70,000 distinct CDR3 sequences, about a sixth detected once. The sample consisted of whole blood. Receptor source: an adult who was a healthcare worker with PCR-confirmed SARS-CoV-2 infection or an uninfected control (not recorded which). Both conserved end residues are trimmed from each CDR3.

j_gene,v_gene,CDR3aa
TRBJ1-2,TRBV5-1,ASSLETGASYGYT
TRBJ1-5,TRBV20-1,SARRTGDQPQH
TRBJ1-6,TRBV14,ASSQEWASGSPLH
TRBJ2-7,TRBV6-6,ASSPDGEQY
TRBJ2-5,TRBV6-6,ASRQSNQETQY
TRBJ2-3,TRBV7-2,ASSLMSGVGDTQY
TRBJ1-5,TRBV12-5,ASALDGDNQPQH
TRBJ2-3,TRBV7-9,ASSPQDTQY
TRBJ2-5,TRBV4-3,ASSPQTSGRETQY
TRBJ1-1,TRBV12-3/TRBV12-4,ASTQGQGNTEAF
TRBJ1-1,TRBV7-8,ASSSGGRRNTEAF
TRBJ1-3,TRBV5-5,ASRRTSVSGNTIY
TRBJ2-5,TRBV9,ASSVGGGGGETQY
TRBJ2-3,TRBV12-5,ASGLSGDYTDTQY
TRBJ1-5,TRBV20-1,SAGHQPQH
TRBJ2-1,TRBV7-9,ASSPRTSGRPNNEQF
TRBJ1-1,TRBV7-9,ASRGGVNTEAF
TRBJ1-3,TRBV4-2,ASSQDSGQWSSGNTIY
TRBJ1-6,TRBV7-2,ASSLWVRGNSPLH
TRBJ2-1,TRBV27,ASRRVAEYNEQF
TRBJ2-2,TRBV24-1,ATSDRGTGSWGELF
TRBJ2-3,TRBV20-1,SADILEGDTQY
TRBJ2-1,TRBV20-1,SAGGLSYNEQF
TRBJ1-2,TRBV12-3/TRBV12-4,ASSQGTPYGYT
TRBJ1-3,TRBV15,ATSRDLSSGNTIY
TRBJ2-3,TRBV29-1,SVGSGTDTQY
TRBJ1-5,TRBV5-8,ASSLGQRNQPQH
TRBJ2-5,TRBV12-3/TRBV12-4,ASSFSGARETQY
TRBJ1-4,TRBV20-1,SAPGQGNEKLF
TRBJ1-1,TRBV7-2,ASSLVSAGRYTEAF
TRBJ2-7,TRBV4-3,TSSQGSAGGPSNEQY
TRBJ1-2,TRBV29-1,SVDGSGGNYGYT
TRBJ2-3,TRBV20-1,SAGAGTRFTDTQY
TRBJ1-4,TRBV4-3,ASNQGRATNEKLF
TRBJ2-2,TRBV6-2/TRBV6-3,ASSSGTPGGGELF
TRBJ1-1,TRBV27,ASSLRGATEAF
TRBJ1-2,TRBV3-1,ASSHLDRARHGYT
TRBJ1-5,TRBV20-1,SARIVRISNQPQH
TRBJ2-1,TRBV19,ASSPPLAGVLRNEQF
TRBJ1-5,TRBV7-9,ASSAGNQPQH
TRBJ1-5,TRBV2,ASSAQLQGFQPQH
TRBJ2-3,TRBV12-3/TRBV12-4,ASTPLRLDTDTQY
TRBJ2-7,TRBV7-2,ASSLVALRSDYEQY
TRBJ1-1,TRBV6-5,ASSQGMNTEAF
TRBJ2-3,TRBV20-1,SARVRPGQGTDTQY
TRBJ2-5,TRBV12-3/TRBV12-4,ASRYSYQETQY
TRBJ2-7,TRBV3-1,ASSPGQNYEQY
TRBJ2-1,TRBV20-1,SARPAMRGQQF
TRBJ1-4,TRBV28,ASSGTGDNEKLF
TRBJ1-1,TRBV9,ASSVVGQPEAF
TRBJ2-7,TRBV28,ASRLKTGTSYEQY
TRBJ1-2,TRBV6-5,ASRQGYLNYGYT
TRBJ2-1,TRBV9,ASSVDLYNEQF
TRBJ2-1,TRBV19,ASSIAGLGYNEQF
TRBJ2-1,TRBV7-2,ASSLSPAYNEQF
TRBJ2-3,TRBV7-2,ASSLVAGTDTQY
TRBJ2-7,TRBV5-1,ASSLEGIDYEQY
TRBJ2-7,TRBV11-2,ASSLTRTYEQY
TRBJ2-3,TRBV4-1,ASSQTQGTGPGDTQY
TRBJ2-6,TRBV29-1,SAWTGSGANVLT